These 11 T cell receptor beta chains originate from one sample sequenced in a study of CD8+ T cells in alopecia areata. The treatment: oral pan-JAK inhibitor, 5-10 mg twice daily. Extracted RNA was reverse transcribed, and the resulting cDNA served as sequencing template. TCRdb keeps only in-frame clones here, not all; method: immunoSEQ multiplex PCR. The table records around 200,000 clones, about 60% of them present only once. Specimen: CD8+ T cells sorted from blood, collected at week 24, from a patient treated with tofacitinib. Source of these receptors: a human donor with alopecia areata.

The rearrangement uses TRBV6-1 and TRBJ2-2; tentative D call: TRBD1 (6 bases). This CDR3 is built from 15 residues. The germline CDR1 and CDR2 sequences are MNHNS and SASEGT. The V and J ends lost 10 bases and 0 bases respectively, with 15 bases between them. Here the CDR3 DNA reads TGTGCCACCTCCACTCGGACAGCGAACACCGGGGAGCTGTTTTTT. This translates into CATSTRTANTGELFF.

V gene TRBV6-5 combines with J gene TRBJ2-7; D gene ambiguous. The germline V gene encodes CDR1 MNHEY and CDR2 SVGAGI. V dropped 8 bases and J dropped 6 bases, with 23 bases sitting between them. CDR3 size: 15 residues. The CDR3 loop is CASVFWPEGPGEQYF. As DNA, the CDR3 is TGTGCCAGCGTTTTCTGGCCGGAAGGACCGGGCGAGCAGTACTTC.

This clone was detected a few times. In DNA, the CDR3 is TGTGCTAGTGGTTTCGGGACCCCCTCTAACTATGGCTACACCTTC. This translates into CASGFGTPSNYGYTF. The genes are TRBV12-5 and TRBJ1-2; TRBD1 is a possible D gene (5 bases). The CDR3 has 15 residues. CDR1 and CDR2 from the germline V gene are LGHNT and FRNRAP. With 3 bases removed from V and 0 bases from J, the gap between germline ends came to 11 bases.

This chain links TRBV11-2 with TRBJ2-5; the D gene could be TRBD1 or TRBD2 (5 bases each). This CDR3 region has 15 residues. Germline values: CDR1 SGHAT, CDR2 FQNNGV. Trimming cost V 7 bases and J 6 bases, with 21 bases left between them. CDR3 in DNA: TGTGCCAGCACTGCAGGGACCATACTGGGGCAGACCCAGTACTTC. This sequence encodes CASTAGTILGQTQYF. Full variable domain (outside the CDR3, taken from reference TRBV11-2 and TRBJ2-5): EAGVAQSPRYKIIEKRQSVAFWCNPISGHATLYWYQQILGQGPKLLIQFQNNGVVDDSQLPKDRFSAERLKGVDSTLKIQPAKLEDSAVYLCASTAGTILGQTQYFGPGTRLLVL.

J is TRBJ1-5 and V is TRBV4-1; no reliable D call. In germline, CDR1 is MGHRA, CDR2 YSYEKL. The CDR3 length is 16 residues. The V end lost 2 bases, the J end lost 0 bases, and 11 bases lay between the germline ends. The chain's CDR3 is CASSQTLGNSNQPQHF. In nucleotides, the CDR3 is TGCGCCAGCAGCCAAACTTTGGGCAATAGCAATCAGCCCCAGCATTTT.

In its sample, this clone was seen a few times. The chain employs TRBV6-1 and TRBJ2-2, with TRBD2 identical over 14 bases. Germline V CDR1 and CDR2: MNHNS, SASEGT. The V gene end was trimmed by 7 bases and the J gene end by 5 bases; junction bases not matched to a gene: 3. The CDR3 is 15 amino acids. The CDR3 spells CASTRTSGGTGELFF. The CDR3 nucleotides read TGTGCCAGCACGCGGACTAGCGGGGGGACCGGGGAGCTGTTTTTT.

Remarks on this clone: At one boundary the junction diverges from the germline segment, which might be a read error. The chain uses TRBV4-2 and TRBJ2-7; D remains ambiguous. The CDR3 consists of 15 residues. CDR1 is LGHNA and CDR2 is YNFKEQ in the germline V gene. DNA for the CDR3: TGTGCCAGCACCCAATCCCGAGATCTTTCCTACGAGCAGTACTTC. Amino acids: CASTQSRDLSYEQYF.

V is TRBV27 and J is TRBJ2-7; 7 bases agree with TRBD1. Germline-derived CDR1 and CDR2 are MNHEY and SMNVEV (reference sequence). Losses at the gene ends were 10 bases for V and 6 bases for J; bases not matched to a gene: 6. CDR3 size: 11 residues. CDR3 coding DNA: TGTGCCACCTGGTCAGGGGGCGAGCAGTACTTC. Protein sequence: CATWSGGEQYF.

The chain uses TRBV30 and TRBJ2-5; perhaps TRBD2 as D (5 bases). Trimming stripped 6 bases from V and 10 bases from J, with 18 bases between. This CDR3 contains 12 residues. The V gene's germline CDR1 is GTSNPN and CDR2 SVGIG (reference sequence). CDR3 nucleotides: TGTGCCTGCCAGGTGGCTACCCGGGACCAGTACTTC. Translation gives CACQVATRDQYF.

In its sample, this clone was seen a few times. V usage is TRBV7-9 and J usage is TRBJ2-3, with D possibly TRBD1 on 6 matching bases. This CDR3 contains 14 residues. V was shortened by 3 bases and J by 3 bases, with 10 bases between the two germline ends. Germline V CDR1 and CDR2: SEHNR, FQNEAQ (reference sequence). CDR3 loop: CASSFRDTTDTQYF. CDR3 nucleotide sequence: TGTGCCAGCAGCTTCCGGGACACTACAGATACGCAGTATTTT.

This clone was picked up a small number of times. The rearrangement joins TRBV7-9 to TRBJ1-2; TRBD1 might be the D (6 bases). Germline CDR1 SEHNR, CDR2 FQNEAQ (reference sequence). V lost 4 bases and J lost 10, with 19 bases in between. The CDR3 is 14 residues long. The CDR3 DNA reads as TGTGCCAGCAGCTCTCCGGGACAAGAAGGGGACTACACCTTC. It specifies CASSSPGQEGDYTF.